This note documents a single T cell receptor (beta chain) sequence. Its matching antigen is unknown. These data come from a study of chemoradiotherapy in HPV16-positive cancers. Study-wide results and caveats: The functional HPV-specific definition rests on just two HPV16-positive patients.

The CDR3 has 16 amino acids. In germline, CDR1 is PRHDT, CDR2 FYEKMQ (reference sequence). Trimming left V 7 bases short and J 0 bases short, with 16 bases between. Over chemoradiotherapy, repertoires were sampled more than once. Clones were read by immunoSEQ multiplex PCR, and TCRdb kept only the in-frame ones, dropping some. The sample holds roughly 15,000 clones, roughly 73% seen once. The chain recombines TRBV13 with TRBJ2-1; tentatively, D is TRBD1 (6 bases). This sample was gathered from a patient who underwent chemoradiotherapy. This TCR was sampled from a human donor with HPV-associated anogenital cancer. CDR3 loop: CASNSGQGSSYNEQFF. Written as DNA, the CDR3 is TGTGCCAGCAACTCAGGCCAGGGGAGCTCCTACAATGAGCAGTTCTTC.